This T cell receptor beta chain was captured by sequencing in a study of regulatory T cells in long-lasting Graves disease. In building TCR beta libraries, iRepertoire HTBI primers were used together with Arm-PCR of CDR3 regions. TCRdb reanalysed the multiplex PCR reads using MiXCR and keeps one entry per CDR3 protein. This sample yields about 220,000 distinct CDR3 sequences, of which roughly 19% are seen a single time; roughly 10% belongs to the top ten. In this sample, this clonotype turned up many times. As for time point: newly diagnosed GD, antithyroid drugs for less than 3 months. PBMCs were the source of the RNA used for TCR sequencing. Xi'an, China, was home to the endocrinology department that provided patients. Looked up from germline, CDR1 is SGHRS and CDR2 is YFSETQ. The CDR3 length is 15 residues. V was shortened by 4 bases and J by 5 bases, with 18 bases between the two germline ends.

The sample was also reused in another study, on T cells in Graves' hyperthyroidism and ophthalmopathy.

Sequencing was performed on peripheral blood mononuclear cells (PBMCs), taken at new diagnosis, from a patient treated with antithyroid drugs. This TCR was sampled from a woman aged 30 to 39 with Graves disease. The rearrangement links TRBV5-1 to TRBJ1-1, with a tentative D call TRBD1 (5 bases). CDR3 sequence: CASSVQGFLQTEAFF. The CDR3 DNA follows: TGCGCCAGCAGCGTGCAGGGATTTCTACAGACTGAAGCTTTCTTT.